Listed below are T cell receptor beta chains from one sample, sequenced in a study of regulatory T cells in long-lasting Graves disease. TCRdb fed the multiplex PCR reads into MiXCR, producing one record per CDR3 protein. The data contain around 250,000 distinct CDR3 sequences, around 19% of them singletons. This sample also belongs to another study, concerning T cells in Graves' hyperthyroidism and ophthalmopathy.

This specimen consisted of peripheral blood mononuclear cells (PBMCs), obtained at new diagnosis, from a patient treated with antithyroid drugs. Every receptor here comes from a woman aged 25 to 39 with Graves disease. Both conserved end residues are part of each CDR3. The order of the fields is clone size, J gene, V gene, CDR3 protein. Rows may omit the clone size; those that give it use once, few, many or a size class.

many | TRBJ2-5 | TRBV12-3/TRBV12-4 | CASTTGGIQETQYF
many | TRBJ2-1 | TRBV12-3/TRBV12-4 | CASRPNERGNEQFF
many | TRBJ2-1 | TRBV7-8 | CASSLRPSGGYNEQFF
many | TRBJ1-4 | TRBV13 | CASSYRGDEKLFF
many | TRBJ2-2 | TRBV7-2 | CASSLLEGELFF
. | TRBJ2-7 | TRBV3-1 | CASSQGVSIMVEQYF
many | TRBJ1-2 | TRBV2 | CASTFRDGYTF
many | TRBJ2-3 | TRBV6-1 | CASSEWGGPFTDTQYF
many | TRBJ1-6 | TRBV7-9 | CASSLSPDQNSPLHF
many | TRBJ2-7 | TRBV11-3 | CASSLERTRSEEQYF
many | TRBJ2-7 | TRBV7-9 | CASSRPGQGFYEQYF
few | TRBJ2-2 | TRBV24-1 | CATSDPGQTNTGELFF
few | TRBJ2-1 | TRBV7-9 | CASSSTSGGSDEQSF
many | TRBJ1-5 | TRBV15 | CATSTVPRTGTNQPQHF
many | TRBJ1-1 | TRBV5-4 | CASSLGGLSMDTEAFF
few | TRBJ2-2 | TRBV29-1 | CSVQVGELFF
many | TRBJ1-5 | TRBV7-2 | CASSSRRGEPQHF
many | TRBJ1-2 | TRBV6-1 | CASSRDRLNYGYTF
. | TRBJ2-7 | TRBV7-2 | CASSSWTSGSGEQYF
many | TRBJ2-2 | TRBV11-2 | CASSLFAGANTGELFF
. | TRBJ2-2 | TRBV12-3/TRBV12-4 | CASSPSGSNTGELFF
. | TRBJ2-3 | TRBV7-9 | CASSRTSGGVTGTQYF
. | TRBJ2-1 | TRBV9 | CASSGGQLTHFTNEQFF
many | TRBJ1-4 | TRBV29-1 | CGSGIGNEKLFF
many | TRBJ1-1 | TRBV27 | CASSPRVGANTEAFF
many | TRBJ1-6 | TRBV16 | CASNGQENSPLHF